This T cell receptor (beta chain) was documented in a study of blood T cell repertoires in COVID-19. Seattle patients were enrolled during active infection and followed longitudinally. TCRdb keeps only in-frame clones here, not all; method: immunoSEQ multiplex PCR. The table has 150,000 to 200,000 clones, 79% seen once. Looked up from germline, CDR1 is SGHNT and CDR2 is YYREEE (reference sequence). Germline trimming cut 3 bases from V and 0 bases from J; bases unmatched to any gene: 3. The CDR3 length is 14 residues. The rearrangement links TRBV5-4 to TRBJ2-7; TRBD2 matches 7 bases. The specimen sequenced was peripheral blood. The clonotype was recovered from a woman aged 40-49 years with COVID-19, enrolled during active disease. Here the CDR3 reads CASSSREGSYEQYF. Here the CDR3 DNA reads TGTGCCAGCAGCTCTAGGGAGGGCTCCTACGAGCAGTACTTC.